This record concerns one T cell receptor (beta chain) sequence. The target antigen is unknown. This specimen belongs to a study of T cell responses to AZD1222 COVID-19 vaccine. Study-wide points: At baseline, seropositivity was found in only a handful of AZD1222 recipients. Repertoires were sampled only after the peak T cell response. Donors in the cohort were predominantly white British and more often female, and clonal diversity was possibly underestimated. The breadth and depth of Spike-specific TCRs increased once two AZD1222 doses had been given.

The protocol was immunoSEQ multiplex PCR, while the TCRdb copy is restricted to in-frame clones and leaves out a portion. This repertoire shows more than 150,000 clones, roughly 92% found once; its top ten account for over 9.5%. Germline CDR1 is DFQATT and CDR2 is SNEGSKA (reference sequence). CDR3 length: 10 residues. Trimming cost V 6 bases and J 13 bases, with 15 bases left between them. The clonotype was recovered from an adult in good health. Sequenced material: peripheral blood, taken on day 0 of AZD1222 vaccination. This rearrangement joins TRBV20-1 to TRBJ1-2; perhaps TRBD1 as D (6 bases). The CDR3 DNA reads as TGCAGTGCAACCCTGGACAGTGGCACCTTC. It yields the protein CSATLDSGTF.